This is a list of T cell receptor beta chains from one sample in a study of blood T cell repertoires in COVID-19. TCRdb keeps only in-frame clones here, not all; method: immunoSEQ multiplex PCR. Seen here are approximately 100,000 clones, roughly 86% observed once, and the top ten hold approximately 10%. Sequenced input: peripheral blood. The receptors derive from a woman in her 30s with acute or convalescent COVID-19. CDR3s include the opening cysteine and the closing phenylalanine or tryptophan. D genes are given only for firm matches. Not all rows give a size; the values are once, few, many and, for expanded clones, a class.

j_call: TRBJ1-6
d_call: -
v_call: TRBV28
clone_size: -
cdr3_aa: CASRRDVNSPLHF
cdr3_nt: TGTGCCAGCAGGCGGGACGTTAATTCACCCCTCCACTTT

j_call: TRBJ2-4
d_call: TRBD1
v_call: TRBV7-8
clone_size: -
cdr3_aa: CASSFRDRGAKNIQYF
cdr3_nt: TGTGCCAGCAGCTTCCGGGACAGGGGAGCCAAAAACATTCAGTACTTC

j_call: TRBJ2-7
d_call: TRBD1
v_call: TRBV2
clone_size: -
cdr3_aa: CASSGGTGGSYEQYF
cdr3_nt: TGTGCCAGCAGTGGCGGGACAGGGGGCAGTTACGAGCAGTACTTC

j_call: TRBJ1-1
d_call: -
v_call: TRBV5-1
clone_size: -
cdr3_aa: CASSLSPNTEAFF
cdr3_nt: TGCGCCAGCAGCTTGTCTCCGAACACTGAAGCTTTCTTT

j_call: TRBJ1-4
d_call: TRBD1
v_call: TRBV7-9
clone_size: -
cdr3_aa: CASSLGQGAVSPTNEKLFF
cdr3_nt: TGTGCCAGCAGCTTAGGACAGGGGGCCGTCTCCCCAACTAATGAAAAACTGTTTTTT

j_call: TRBJ2-7
d_call: -
v_call: TRBV20-1
clone_size: -
cdr3_aa: CSASMLGALYEQYF
cdr3_nt: TGCAGTGCTAGTATGCTGGGGGCATTGTACGAGCAGTACTTC

j_call: TRBJ2-2
d_call: -
v_call: TRBV15
clone_size: -
cdr3_aa: CATSIQGKAGELFF
cdr3_nt: TGTGCCACCAGCATTCAGGGGAAGGCCGGGGAGCTGTTTTTT

j_call: TRBJ2-2
d_call: -
v_call: TRBV7-3
clone_size: -
cdr3_aa: CASSAGRNTGELFF
cdr3_nt: TGTGCCAGCAGCGCCGGGAGGAACACCGGGGAGCTGTTTTTT

j_call: TRBJ1-2
d_call: TRBD1
v_call: TRBV5-8
clone_size: -
cdr3_aa: CASSLAGGPALNYGYTF
cdr3_nt: TGTGCCAGCAGCTTGGCAGGGGGACCTGCCCTTAACTATGGCTACACCTTC

j_call: TRBJ2-1
d_call: -
v_call: TRBV18
clone_size: -
cdr3_aa: CASSPGLDNEQFF
cdr3_nt: TGTGCCAGCTCACCGGGGCTGGACAATGAGCAGTTCTTC

j_call: TRBJ2-1
d_call: TRBD2
v_call: TRBV24-1
clone_size: once
cdr3_aa: CATSDSWTSGGNEQFF
cdr3_nt: TGTGCCACCAGTGATTCATGGACTAGCGGAGGGAATGAGCAGTTCTTC

j_call: TRBJ1-5
d_call: -
v_call: TRBV27
clone_size: -
cdr3_aa: CASSPDRSNQPQHF
cdr3_nt: TGTGCCAGCAGCCCAGACAGGAGCAATCAGCCCCAGCATTTT

j_call: TRBJ1-2
d_call: TRBD1
v_call: TRBV5-1
clone_size: -
cdr3_aa: CASSPGRDRSYGYTF
cdr3_nt: TGCGCCAGCAGCCCGGGCCGGGACAGGTCCTATGGCTACACCTTC

j_call: TRBJ1-5
d_call: -
v_call: TRBV9
clone_size: few
cdr3_aa: CASSPNGGNQPQHF
cdr3_nt: TGTGCCAGCAGCCCCAACGGGGGGAATCAGCCCCAGCATTTT

j_call: TRBJ2-2
d_call: TRBD1
v_call: TRBV18
clone_size: -
cdr3_aa: CASSPDRDTGELFF
cdr3_nt: TGTGCCAGCTCACCGGACAGGGACACCGGGGAGCTGTTTTTT